One T cell receptor beta chain is described in this entry. In terms of age and location, participants ranged from roughly 18 to 100 years and lived in about two dozen US areas. In the study's own analysis: Estimated nucleated cell counts came from reference gene primer amplification. Method: immunoSEQ multiplex PCR; TCRdb's copy keeps in-frame clones and lacks some. V, J and clone size are taken as reported in that table, and D and trimming were inferred from the DNA itself. Found here are roughly 150,000 clones, about 88% of them singletons; the top ten hold around 7%. The entry originates in a study of blood T cell repertoires in COVID-19. Looking at the study overall: The cDNA or gDNA used as material had been derived from T cells, B-cell-depleted T cells, or PBMCs.

The CDR3 runs to 14 residues. V lost 8 bases and J 3 bases, leaving 14 bases between the germline ends. CDR1 SNHLY and CDR2 FYNNEI come from the germline V gene. The rearrangement joins TRBV2 to TRBJ1-5; TRBD1 might be the D (6 bases). The clonotype originates from a man in his forties or fifties who had recovered from COVID-19. Sequencing was done on a sample of PBMCs or T cells enriched from blood (not recorded which). The CDR3 is CASDKQGINQPQHF. DNA of the CDR3: TGTGCCAGCGATAAACAGGGAATCAATCAGCCCCAGCATTTT.